A single sample gave rise to the 29 T cell receptor beta chains below, sequenced in a study of blood T cell repertoires in COVID-19. This table comes from immunoSEQ multiplex PCR, and its TCRdb copy is limited to in-frame clones, with some not included. The data contain around 220,000 clones, 90% to 95% of them singletons. The source material was PBMCs or T cells enriched from blood (not recorded which). Receptors originate from a woman in her late teens or twenties who had recovered from COVID-19.

V is TRBV7-2 and J is TRBJ1-1; TRBD1 is a possible D gene (6 bases). V lost 4 bases and J 7 bases, leaving 13 bases between the germline ends. Germline CDR1 is SGHTA and CDR2 is FQGNSA. The CDR3 extends over 13 amino acids. CDR3 sequence: CASSSQGMSEAFF. CDR3 nucleotide sequence: TGTGCCAGCAGCTCACAGGGAATGAGTGAAGCTTTCTTT.

As for this clone: A read error may account for a junction end that differs from germline. The chain combines TRBV7-7 with TRBJ2-2; TRBD2 is a possible D gene (5 bases). The CDR3 sequence is 14 residues long. Germline V gene lookup returns CDR1 SSHAT and CDR2 FNYEAQ (reference sequence). The CDR3 region is CASRLDEEVGELFF. The CDR3 region has the DNA TGTGCTAGCAGGCTGGATGAGGAGGTTGGGGAGCTGTTTTTT.

The rearrangement links TRBV27 to TRBJ2-1; 7 bases fit TRBD2. The length of the CDR3 is 16 residues. V shed 0 bases and J 5 bases; nucleotides not matched to a gene: 7. Germline loops: CDR1 MNHEY, CDR2 SMNVEV (reference sequence). For the CDR3, the DNA is TGTGCCAGCAGTTTATCTAGGGCTAGCGGAAACAATGAGCAGTTCTTC. This sequence encodes CASSLSRASGNNEQFF.

The chain combines TRBV5-4 with TRBJ2-4, with a weak D call TRBD2 (7 bases). V lost 4 bases, J lost 3 bases, and 14 bases lay in between. CDR1 is SGHNT and CDR2 is YYREEE in the germline V gene (reference sequence). The CDR3 is 15 residues long. The CDR3 DNA is TGTGCCAGCAGCCTCCGCGGGGGCGACAAAAACATTCAGTACTTC. It codes for CASSLRGGDKNIQYF. Looking up the rest from reference TRBV5-4 and TRBJ2-4 gives the full variable domain: ETGVTQSPTHLIKTRGQQVTLRCSSQSGHNTVSWYQQALGQGPQFIFQYYREEENGRGNFPPRFSGLQFPNYSSELNVNALELDDSALYLCASSLRGGDKNIQYFGAGTRLSVL.

The sample holds one count of this clone. This chain's CDR3 is CASSQEGQAYTF. The CDR3, as DNA: TGTGCCAGCAGCCAAGAGGGGCAGGCCTACACCTTC. The chain employs TRBV3-1 (or the pseudogene TRBV3-2) and TRBJ1-2; D is perhaps TRBD1 (5 bases). Per the germline V gene, CDR1 is LGHDT and CDR2 is YNNKEL (reference sequence). The CDR3 has 12 amino acids. V was clipped by 0 bases and J by 10 bases, with 9 bases between them.

The V and J genes are TRBV4-1 and TRBJ2-3; no firm D call. The CDR3 runs 13 residues. Germline-derived CDR1 and CDR2 are MGHRA and YSYEKL. V lost 4 bases to trimming and J lost 2 bases, with 7 bases between them. The CDR3 DNA follows: TGCGCCAGCAGCCCGGGTTTCACAGATACGCAGTATTTT. It specifies CASSPGFTDTQYF.

This clone was observed once. The CDR3, as DNA: TGTGCCAGCACTACAGGGAACACTGAAGCTTTCTTT. It codes for CASTTGNTEAFF. The chain combines TRBV6-5 with TRBJ1-1, with a tentative D call TRBD1 (5 bases). Germline assignment: CDR1 MNHEY and CDR2 SVGAGI. Trimming took 7 bases from V and 1 from J, leaving 7 bases between them. This CDR3 is built from 12 residues.

The rearrangement joins TRBV18 to TRBJ2-3, with a possible D match to TRBD1 (5 bases). V was cut by 3 bases and J by 5 bases, with 15 bases left in between. The germline CDR1 and CDR2 sequences are KGHSH and LQKENI. The CDR3 sequence is 15 residues long. CDR3 in DNA: TGTGCCAGCTCACCGACAGTCTCCCCCCAAGATACGCAGTATTTT. Residues: CASSPTVSPQDTQYF.

The V call is TRBV2, the J call TRBJ1-4; 8 bases are shared with TRBD1. Germline V gene lookup returns CDR1 SNHLY and CDR2 FYNNEI. The CDR3 loop spans 15 amino acids. J gave up 4 bases and V 4 bases, and 5 bases lay outside the gene matches. CDR3 region: CASSADRGDNEKLFF. The CDR3 nucleotides are TGTGCCAGCAGTGCCGACAGGGGTGATAATGAAAAACTGTTTTTT.

The chain employs TRBV18 and TRBJ1-2, with 7 bases aligning to TRBD1. The CDR3 runs 15 residues. The junction had 7 bases not matched to a gene; V was cut back by 0 bases and J by 6 bases. Looked up from germline, CDR1 is KGHSH and CDR2 is LQKENI. CDR3 loop: CASSPPNRGWDGYTF. CDR3 coding DNA: TGTGCCAGCTCACCACCGAACAGGGGCTGGGATGGCTACACCTTC.

The V call is TRBV7-9, the J call TRBJ1-4; TRBD1 agrees at 9 bases. After removal of 5 bases from V and 8 bases from J, the junction contained 15 bases not matched to a gene. Germline lookup yields CDR1 SEHNR and CDR2 FQNEAQ (reference sequence). This CDR3 region has 17 residues. The CDR3, as DNA: TGTGCCAGCAGCCCCGGCCCGGGACAGGGTTCGGGGGAAAAACTGTTTTTT. This gives the protein CASSPGPGQGSGEKLFF.

V gene TRBV2 combines with J gene TRBJ1-2, with D possibly matching TRBD1 (6 bases). The CDR3 runs to 14 residues. Germline V CDR1 and CDR2: SNHLY, FYNNEI. V was trimmed by 5 bases and J by 9 bases, leaving 19 bases between them. The CDR3 sequence: CASSHVPQGRRYTF. Written as DNA, the CDR3 is TGTGCCAGCAGTCATGTGCCACAGGGTCGCCGCTACACCTTC.

This chain uses TRBV7-2 with TRBJ1-1, with 9 bases fitting TRBD1. From germline, CDR1 is SGHTA and CDR2 FQGNSA. V lost 3 bases and J lost 4; bases outside the gene matches: 6. The CDR3 is 15 amino acids. The CDR3 DNA sequence: TGTGCCAGCAGCTTCGGGACAGGGACGGGCACTGAAGCTTTCTTT. It translates to CASSFGTGTGTEAFF.

This chain connects TRBV10-3 to TRBJ2-1; 14 bases are a match to TRBD2. This CDR3 comprises 19 residues. Germline V lookup: CDR1 ENHRY, CDR2 SYGVKD. The V and J ends lost 0 bases and 10 bases, in that order; junction bases with no gene match: 14. As DNA, the CDR3 is TGTGCCATCAGTGAGTCCGGGACTAGCGGGGGCCGCCCCGGGGGCGAGCAGTTCTTC. Translated: CAISESGTSGGRPGGEQFF.

This rearrangement joins TRBV7-9 to TRBJ2-5, with a tentative D call TRBD1 (6 bases). Trimming removed 2 bases from V and 2 bases from J, with 15 bases in between. This CDR3 has 16 residues. Looked up from germline, CDR1 is SEHNR and CDR2 is FQNEAQ (reference sequence). CDR3 region: CASSLNSQGVQETQYF. The CDR3 DNA is TGTGCCAGCAGCTTAAATTCACAGGGCGTTCAAGAGACCCAGTACTTC.

This chain joins TRBV20-1 and TRBJ1-5; a possible D gene is TRBD1 (5 bases). CDR1 and CDR2 from the germline V gene are DFQATT and SNEGSKA (reference sequence). V gave up 6 bases and J gave up 4 bases, with 13 bases separating them. The CDR3 covers 13 residues. The CDR3 is CSASPGTNQPQHF. As DNA, the CDR3 is TGCAGTGCCAGTCCAGGGACTAATCAGCCCCAGCATTTT.

The chain employs TRBV28 and TRBJ1-1; TRBD1 might be the D (6 bases). The germline gives CDR1 MDHEN, CDR2 SYDVKM. Trimming removed 6 bases at V and 7 bases at J, with 12 bases between. The CDR3 sequence is 12 residues long. The CDR3 protein is CASRTGRREAFF. CDR3 nucleotides: TGTGCCAGCAGGACAGGTCGACGTGAAGCTTTCTTT.

This chain links TRBV28 with TRBJ1-5; TRBD1 agrees at 7 bases. The junction had 6 bases not matched to a gene; V was cut back by 6 bases and J by 1 base. Germline CDR1 is MDHEN and CDR2 is SYDVKM. The CDR3 spans 15 residues. CDR3 protein: CASSRGQDSNQPQHF. For the CDR3, the DNA is TGTGCCAGCAGCCGCGGACAGGACAGCAATCAGCCCCAGCATTTT.

The chain uses TRBV18 and TRBJ2-5; D possibly corresponds to TRBD1 (6 bases). This CDR3 is built from 15 residues. V lost 8 bases to trimming and J lost 5 bases, with 21 bases between them. Germline assignment: CDR1 KGHSH and CDR2 LQKENI. The CDR3: CASRSNRATRETQYF. The DNA of the CDR3 is TGTGCCAGCCGATCGAACAGGGCTACTAGGGAGACCCAGTACTTC.

The chain joins TRBV7-2 to TRBJ2-2; maybe TRBD2 (7 bases). Trimming pared 4 bases from V and 7 bases from J, leaving 13 bases between. The CDR3 contains 14 residues. CDR1 and CDR2 from the germline V gene are SGHTA and FQGNSA. CDR3 region: CASSSRGGHGELFF. The CDR3 DNA follows: TGTGCCAGCAGCTCAAGGGGGGGCCACGGGGAGCTGTTTTTT.

The rearrangement joins TRBV4-1 to TRBJ2-5, with D maybe TRBD2 (5 bases). The V and J ends lost 1 base and 1 base respectively, with 16 bases between them. Germline lookup yields CDR1 MGHRA and CDR2 YSYEKL. CDR3 size: 17 residues. The CDR3 here is CASSQVVAPRVQETQYF. DNA for the CDR3: TGCGCCAGCAGCCAAGTGGTGGCCCCGAGGGTCCAAGAGACCCAGTACTTC.

The rearrangement links TRBV6-5 to TRBJ2-7; D perhaps matches TRBD2 (7 bases). Germline V gene lookup returns CDR1 MNHEY and CDR2 SVGAGI. The CDR3 extends over 15 amino acids. V lost 4 bases and J 5 bases, leaving 18 bases between the germline ends. Written as DNA, the CDR3 is TGTGCCAGCAGTTCGACGCGGCAGGGGAGGGACGAGCAGTACTTC. Its translation is CASSSTRQGRDEQYF.

This clone was observed a single time. This chain links TRBV19 with TRBJ1-2, with D unresolved. The CDR3 spans 17 residues. Germline V gene data show CDR1 as LNHDA and CDR2 as SQIVND (reference sequence). Trimming took 0 bases from V and 2 from J, leaving 16 bases between them. This CDR3 is CASSIEVFTPRNYGYTF. The CDR3 nucleotides are TGTGCCAGTAGTATAGAGGTTTTTACCCCTAGGAACTATGGCTACACCTTC. The full variable domain, in which reference TRBV19 and TRBJ1-2 provide the parts outside the CDR3, is DGGITQSPKYLFRKEGQNVTLSCEQNLNHDAMYWYRQDPGQGLRLIYYSQIVNDFQKGDIAEGYSVSREKKESFPLTVTSAQKNPTAFYLCASSIEVFTPRNYGYTFGSGTRLTVV.

V is TRBV7-9 and J is TRBJ2-1, with D perhaps matching TRBD2 (6 bases). The CDR3 loop spans 15 amino acids. From germline, CDR1 is SEHNR and CDR2 FQNEAQ (reference sequence). V dropped 4 bases and J dropped 8 bases, with 18 bases sitting between them. This CDR3 reads CASSWSAAGYHEQFF. Here the CDR3 DNA reads TGTGCCAGCAGCTGGAGCGCCGCGGGGTATCATGAGCAGTTCTTC.

The genes are TRBV11-3 and TRBJ2-3; 8 nucleotides line up with TRBD1. Trimming took 5 bases from V and 2 from J; bases not matched to a gene: 9. CDR3 size: 16 residues. Germline V gene lookup returns CDR1 SGHNT and CDR2 YENEEA. The CDR3 nucleotides read TGTGCCAGCAGCCCGGGACAGGCCTCCTTCACAGATACGCAGTATTTT. It specifies CASSPGQASFTDTQYF.

The CDR3 is CASSRTGEGGNTIYF. The CDR3, as DNA: TGTGCCAGCAGCCGGACAGGGGAAGGAGGAAACACCATATATTTT. The chain carries TRBV5-4 and TRBJ1-3; 9 bases match TRBD1. This CDR3 contains 15 residues. Trimming at V came to 4 bases and at J to 4 bases, leaving 6 bases not matched to a gene. Germline V gene lookup returns CDR1 SGHNT and CDR2 YYREEE (reference sequence). Full variable domain (rest looked up from reference TRBV5-4 and TRBJ1-3): ETGVTQSPTHLIKTRGQQVTLRCSSQSGHNTVSWYQQALGQGPQFIFQYYREEENGRGNFPPRFSGLQFPNYSSELNVNALELDDSALYLCASSRTGEGGNTIYFGEGSWLTVV.

The V and J genes are TRBV2 and TRBJ1-3; 8 nucleotides agree with TRBD1. The CDR3 sequence is 16 residues long. The trim removed 6 bases at V and 4 bases at J, leaving 11 bases unmatched. In germline, CDR1 is SNHLY, CDR2 FYNNEI. The chain's CDR3 is CASSLLTGGTGNTIYF. For the CDR3, the DNA is TGTGCCAGCAGCCTACTCACAGGGGGTACCGGAAACACCATATATTTT.

The V call is TRBV7-9, the J call TRBJ2-5, with D tentatively TRBD2 (5 bases). V was cut by 8 bases and J by 4 bases, with 8 bases left in between. Per the germline V gene, CDR1 is SEHNR and CDR2 is FQNEAQ (reference sequence). This CDR3 spans 11 amino acids. The CDR3 DNA is TGTGCCAGCCGGGGAGTAGAGACCCAGTACTTC. Encoded protein: CASRGVETQYF. Filled out from reference TRBV7-9 and TRBJ2-5, the complete variable domain reads DTGVSQNPRHKITKRGQNVTFRCDPISEHNRLYWYRQTLGQGPEFLTYFQNEAQLEKSRLLSDRFSAERPKGSFSTLEIQRTEQGDSAMYLCASRGVETQYFGPGTRLLVL.

The chain recombines TRBV11-3 with TRBJ2-1; D is possibly TRBD2 (6 bases). V dropped 1 base and J dropped 5 bases, with 18 bases sitting between them. The CDR3 has 17 residues. CDR1 is SGHNT, CDR2 YENEEA, per germline. The CDR3 is CASSLASIRGKNNEQFF. Here the CDR3 DNA reads TGTGCCAGCAGCTTAGCCTCGATTCGGGGGAAAAACAATGAGCAGTTCTTC. The complete variable domain, with remaining parts taken from reference TRBV11-3 and TRBJ2-1, reads EAGVVQSPRYKIIEKKQPVAFWCNPISGHNTLYWYLQNLGQGPELLIRYENEEAVDDSQLPKDRFSAERLKGVDSTLKIQPAELGDSAVYLCASSLASIRGKNNEQFFGPGTRLTVL.